Listed below are T cell receptor beta chains from one sample, sequenced in a study of T-cell memory formation after mild COVID-19. MiXCR was run by TCRdb on the 5' RACE reads, yielding one entry per CDR3 protein. The data show fewer than 95,000 distinct CDR3 sequences, with roughly an eighth seen just once and around a quarter held by the top ten. Sequenced: PBMCs or a T cell subset sorted from them (not recorded which). These receptors originate from an adult woman who had mild COVID-19 (a few samples of this study predate the infection). Cell type and time point are not known. CDR3s include the opening cysteine and the closing phenylalanine or tryptophan. Fields, in order: CDR3 protein, CDR3 DNA, V gene, D gene, J gene, clone size. A D gene is named only where the DNA matches it firmly. The listing skips clone size in some rows; elsewhere it reads once, few, many or a size class.

cdr3_aa: CATHQVGIYNTIYF; cdr3_nt: TGTGCCACCCACCAAGTAGGGATATATAACACCATATATTTT; v_call: TRBV7-9; d_call: .; j_call: TRBJ1-3; clone_size: .
cdr3_aa: CSARDEAGSLDTEAFF; cdr3_nt: TGCAGTGCTAGAGATGAGGCAGGGTCGTTGGACACTGAAGCTTTCTTT; v_call: TRBV20-1; d_call: .; j_call: TRBJ1-1; clone_size: .
cdr3_aa: CASSLEGHGQYF; cdr3_nt: TGTGCCAGCAGCTTAGAGGGACACGGGCAGTATTTT; v_call: TRBV7-6; d_call: .; j_call: TRBJ2-3; clone_size: .
cdr3_aa: CSGQTRDYQTQYF; cdr3_nt: TGCAGCGGCCAGACCCGGGACTATCAGACCCAGTACTTC; v_call: TRBV29-1; d_call: TRBD2; j_call: TRBJ2-5; clone_size: few
cdr3_aa: CASSLFGGADTGELFF; cdr3_nt: TGTGCCAGCAGCTTATTTGGGGGCGCGGACACCGGGGAGCTGTTTTTT; v_call: TRBV7-8; d_call: .; j_call: TRBJ2-2; clone_size: few
cdr3_aa: CSARGYLTSFQETQYF; cdr3_nt: TGCAGTGCTAGAGGCTATCTTACTTCCTTTCAAGAGACCCAGTACTTC; v_call: TRBV20-1; d_call: .; j_call: TRBJ2-5; clone_size: few
cdr3_aa: CASSQARRGTDTQYF; cdr3_nt: TGTGCCAGCAGCCAAGCAAGACGGGGAACCGATACGCAGTATTTT; v_call: TRBV4-2; d_call: .; j_call: TRBJ2-3; clone_size: few
cdr3_aa: CASIRDRFTDTQYF; cdr3_nt: TGTGCCAGCATCAGGGACAGGTTCACAGATACGCAGTATTTT; v_call: TRBV5-5; d_call: TRBD1; j_call: TRBJ2-3; clone_size: .
cdr3_aa: CASSQEQGRLAKNIQYF; cdr3_nt: TGCGCCAGCAGCCAAGAACAGGGGCGTTTAGCCAAAAACATTCAGTACTTC; v_call: TRBV4-1; d_call: TRBD1; j_call: TRBJ2-4; clone_size: .
cdr3_aa: CASSDVSYEQYF; cdr3_nt: TGTGCCAGCAGTGACGTATCCTACGAGCAGTACTTC; v_call: TRBV11-2; d_call: .; j_call: TRBJ2-7; clone_size: .
cdr3_aa: CASSQEDSSYEQYF; cdr3_nt: TGCGCCAGCAGCCAAGAGGACAGCTCCTACGAGCAGTACTTC; v_call: TRBV4-1; d_call: .; j_call: TRBJ2-7; clone_size: many
cdr3_aa: CASSFIAGESETQYF; cdr3_nt: TGTGCCAGCAGTTTCATAGCGGGAGAATCCGAGACCCAGTACTTC; v_call: TRBV12-3/TRBV12-4; d_call: TRBD2; j_call: TRBJ2-5; clone_size: .
cdr3_aa: CASSVAGAADTQYF; cdr3_nt: TGTGCCAGCAGCGTAGCGGGGGCGGCAGATACGCAGTATTTT; v_call: TRBV9; d_call: .; j_call: TRBJ2-3; clone_size: .
cdr3_aa: CASSVVTDNEQFF; cdr3_nt: TGTGCCAGCAGTGTCGTGACGGACAATGAGCAGTTCTTC; v_call: TRBV12-3/TRBV12-4; d_call: .; j_call: TRBJ2-1; clone_size: few
cdr3_aa: CASTDRDPYEQYF; cdr3_nt: TGTGCCAGCACTGACAGGGACCCCTACGAGCAGTACTTC; v_call: TRBV12-3/TRBV12-4; d_call: TRBD1; j_call: TRBJ2-7; clone_size: few
cdr3_aa: CSAPVGTEAFF; cdr3_nt: TGCAGTGCTCCCGTTGGAACTGAAGCTTTCTTT; v_call: TRBV20-1; d_call: .; j_call: TRBJ1-1; clone_size: .
cdr3_aa: CESGRENTEAFF; cdr3_nt: TGTGAAAGCGGAAGAGAGAACACTGAAGCTTTCTTT; v_call: TRBV2; d_call: .; j_call: TRBJ1-1; clone_size: few
cdr3_aa: CASSSATSGNNEQFF; cdr3_nt: TGTGCCAGCAGCTCAGCGACTAGCGGGAACAATGAGCAGTTCTTC; v_call: TRBV7-2; d_call: TRBD2; j_call: TRBJ2-1; clone_size: .
cdr3_aa: CASSNRTAAYQETQYF; cdr3_nt: TGTGCCAGCAGCAATAGGACGGCTGCGTACCAAGAGACCCAGTACTTC; v_call: TRBV12-3/TRBV12-4; d_call: .; j_call: TRBJ2-5; clone_size: .
cdr3_aa: CSARGTGMGNEQFF; cdr3_nt: TGCAGTGCTAGGGGGACAGGGATGGGCAATGAGCAGTTCTTC; v_call: TRBV20-1; d_call: TRBD1; j_call: TRBJ2-1; clone_size: .
cdr3_aa: CASSLYQDTQYF; cdr3_nt: TGTGCCAGTAGCCTGTATCAAGATACGCAGTATTTT; v_call: TRBV19; d_call: .; j_call: TRBJ2-3; clone_size: few
cdr3_aa: CASSFSSYEQYF; cdr3_nt: TGTGCCAGCAGCTTCAGCTCCTACGAGCAGTACTTC; v_call: TRBV7-9; d_call: .; j_call: TRBJ2-7; clone_size: many
cdr3_aa: CATSRRDRNYGYTF; cdr3_nt: TGTGCCACCAGCAGAAGGGACAGAAACTATGGCTACACCTTC; v_call: TRBV15; d_call: TRBD1; j_call: TRBJ1-2; clone_size: .
cdr3_aa: CASSPRPQGYHRDTQYF; cdr3_nt: TGTGCCAGCAGCCCACGACCTCAGGGTTATCACAGAGATACGCAGTATTTT; v_call: TRBV11-3; d_call: .; j_call: TRBJ2-3; clone_size: few
cdr3_aa: CASSFSVDYEQYF; cdr3_nt: TGTGCCAGCAGTTTTTCTGTGGACTACGAGCAGTACTTC; v_call: TRBV27; d_call: .; j_call: TRBJ2-7; clone_size: few
cdr3_aa: CASSLVGGGANEQFF; cdr3_nt: TGTGCCAGCAGCTTAGTCGGCGGGGGGGCCAATGAGCAGTTCTTC; v_call: TRBV7-2; d_call: TRBD2; j_call: TRBJ2-1; clone_size: few
cdr3_aa: CASSLELGHTGELFF; cdr3_nt: TGCGCCAGCAGCTTGGAGTTAGGGCACACCGGGGAGCTGTTTTTT; v_call: TRBV5-1; d_call: .; j_call: TRBJ2-2; clone_size: .
cdr3_aa: CATNQQGEAYEQYF; cdr3_nt: TGTGCCACCAATCAACAGGGAGAAGCCTACGAGCAGTACTTC; v_call: TRBV7-8; d_call: .; j_call: TRBJ2-7; clone_size: few
cdr3_aa: CSALGHTQYF; cdr3_nt: TGCAGTGCCCTTGGTCATACGCAGTATTTT; v_call: TRBV20-1; d_call: .; j_call: TRBJ2-3; clone_size: .
cdr3_aa: CASSVAASGGYNEQFF; cdr3_nt: TGTGCCAGCAGCGTAGCCGCTAGCGGGGGCTACAATGAGCAGTTCTTC; v_call: TRBV9; d_call: TRBD2; j_call: TRBJ2-1; clone_size: few
cdr3_aa: CASSRTSRDYNYEQYF; cdr3_nt: TGTGCCAGCAGCCGAACATCCCGGGACTATAATTACGAGCAGTACTTC; v_call: TRBV7-9; d_call: TRBD2; j_call: TRBJ2-7; clone_size: few
cdr3_aa: CASSLRSGREWYEQYF; cdr3_nt: TGCGCCAGCAGCTTGAGAAGCGGGAGAGAATGGTACGAGCAGTACTTC; v_call: TRBV5-1; d_call: TRBD2; j_call: TRBJ2-7; clone_size: .
cdr3_aa: CASSLVAGDEQYF; cdr3_nt: TGTGCCAGCAGCTTAGTTGCGGGGGACGAGCAGTACTTC; v_call: TRBV7-9; d_call: TRBD2; j_call: TRBJ2-7; clone_size: few
cdr3_aa: CASSQANQPQHF; cdr3_nt: TGTGCCAGCAGTCAAGCCAATCAGCCCCAGCATTTT; v_call: TRBV12-3/TRBV12-4; d_call: .; j_call: TRBJ1-5; clone_size: .
cdr3_aa: CASSLEEGEQYF; cdr3_nt: TGCGCCAGCAGCTTGGAGGAGGGCGAGCAGTACTTC; v_call: TRBV5-1; d_call: .; j_call: TRBJ2-7; clone_size: few
cdr3_aa: CATNTGRTGELFF; cdr3_nt: TGTGCCACCAACACGGGACGAACCGGGGAGCTGTTTTTT; v_call: TRBV19; d_call: .; j_call: TRBJ2-2; clone_size: many
cdr3_aa: CASSWDGRTDTQYF; cdr3_nt: TGTGCCAGCAGTTGGGACGGCCGCACAGATACGCAGTATTTT; v_call: TRBV27; d_call: .; j_call: TRBJ2-3; clone_size: .
cdr3_aa: CASSSILGTGSYNEQFF; cdr3_nt: TGTGCCAGCAGCTCCATTCTCGGGACAGGGAGCTACAATGAGCAGTTCTTC; v_call: TRBV7-7; d_call: TRBD1; j_call: TRBJ2-1; clone_size: .
cdr3_aa: CSASAGTVYEQYF; cdr3_nt: TGCAGTGCTAGCGCCGGGACAGTCTACGAGCAGTACTTC; v_call: TRBV20-1; d_call: TRBD1; j_call: TRBJ2-7; clone_size: few
cdr3_aa: CASSGPYEQYF; cdr3_nt: TGTGCCAGCAGCGGTCCCTACGAGCAGTACTTC; v_call: TRBV5-4; d_call: .; j_call: TRBJ2-7; clone_size: few
cdr3_aa: CASSPDPGLAGVAKNIQYF; cdr3_nt: TGTGCCAGCAGCCCGGATCCGGGACTAGCGGGAGTGGCCAAAAACATTCAGTACTTC; v_call: TRBV12-3/TRBV12-4; d_call: TRBD2; j_call: TRBJ2-4; clone_size: .
cdr3_aa: CASTMTSGGNNEQFF; cdr3_nt: TGTGCCAGCACGATGACTAGCGGGGGAAACAATGAGCAGTTCTTC; v_call: TRBV9; d_call: TRBD2; j_call: TRBJ2-1; clone_size: few
cdr3_aa: CASSLSMNTEAFF; cdr3_nt: TGTGCCAGCAGCTTATCCATGAACACTGAAGCTTTCTTT; v_call: TRBV7-9; d_call: .; j_call: TRBJ1-1; clone_size: few
cdr3_aa: CAISPTTSGIYEQYF; cdr3_nt: TGTGCCATCAGCCCTACGACTAGCGGTATCTACGAGCAGTACTTC; v_call: TRBV10-3; d_call: TRBD2; j_call: TRBJ2-7; clone_size: few
cdr3_aa: CASSLSQTNYGYTF; cdr3_nt: TGTGCCAGCAGCTTGTCCCAGACTAACTATGGCTACACCTTC; v_call: TRBV5-5; d_call: .; j_call: TRBJ1-2; clone_size: few
cdr3_aa: CAIGTGTGVNEAFF; cdr3_nt: TGTGCCATCGGTACCGGGACAGGGGTGAATGAAGCTTTCTTT; v_call: TRBV10-3; d_call: TRBD1; j_call: TRBJ1-1; clone_size: .